This entry lists 31 T cell receptor beta chains sequenced from one sample in a study of CD4 T cells in relation to SARS-CoV-2 and coronaviruses. The unexposed donors gave CD4+ T cells in 2011-2018, prior to COVID-19. Only in-frame clones appear in the TCRdb table, and some are missing; sequencing was by immunoSEQ multiplex PCR. The repertoire consists of about 68,000 clones, with over 90% occurring once and the leading ten covering 0.23%. What was sequenced was naive CD4+ T cells from PBMCs. Subset reported: naive CD4+ T cells isolated by negative enrichment. The receptors were sampled from a human donor in good health.

The genes are TRBV5-4 and TRBJ2-5; TRBD2 aligns across 7 bases. The V segment lost 2 bases and the J segment 2 bases; nucleotides outside the gene matches: 9. This CDR3 comprises 16 residues. Germline values: CDR1 SGHNT, CDR2 YYREEE (reference sequence). This chain's CDR3 is CASSFGGRVTQETQYF. The CDR3 DNA reads as TGTGCCAGCAGCTTTGGGGGGAGGGTTACACAAGAGACCCAGTACTTC.

The rearrangement joins TRBV23-1 to TRBJ2-7; 14 nucleotides align to TRBD2. TRBV23-1 is placed among ORFs of uncertain function. The length of the CDR3 is 21 residues. Trimming took 0 bases from V and 1 from J; bases not matched to a gene: 14. The CDR3 DNA is TGCGCCAGCAGTCAATCGAACCCGACTAGCGGGGGGGCCCATGTTTCCTACGAGCAGTACTTC. This codes for CASSQSNPTSGGAHVSYEQYF.

This chain uses TRBV5-4 with TRBJ1-5; D gene ambiguous. Germline CDR1 reads SGHNT; CDR2 reads YYREEE (reference sequence). V was shortened by 5 bases and J by 6 bases, with 9 bases between the two germline ends. This CDR3 region has 12 residues. CDR3 residues: CASSRVGQPQHF. The CDR3 nucleotides are TGTGCCAGCAGTCGGGTGGGTCAGCCCCAGCATTTT.

V is TRBV9 and J is TRBJ2-1, with 8 bases that match TRBD2. The J segment lost 0 bases and the V segment lost 0 bases, leaving 8 bases of the junction unmatched. CDR3 length equals 18 residues. Germline loops: CDR1 SGDLS, CDR2 YYNGEE. The CDR3 DNA is TGTGCCAGCAGCGTAGCTCGGGGTAGCGGGAACTCCTACAATGAGCAGTTCTTC. It translates to CASSVARGSGNSYNEQFF. The complete variable domain, with remaining parts taken from reference TRBV9 and TRBJ2-1, reads DSGVTQTPKHLITATGQRVTLRCSPRSGDLSVYWYQQSLDQGLQFLIQYYNGEERAKGNILERFSAQQFPDLHSELNLSSLELGDSALYFCASSVARGSGNSYNEQFFGPGTRLTVL.

A note on this clone: Other DNA sequences in this specimen translate into the identical CDR3. This chain uses TRBV3-1 (or the pseudogene TRBV3-2) with TRBJ2-3; no reliable D call. V was shortened by 4 bases and J by 1 base, with 6 bases between the two germline ends. From germline, CDR1 is LGHDT and CDR2 YNNKEL (reference sequence). CDR3 length: 13 amino acids. In DNA form, the CDR3 reads TGTGCCAGCAGCCCCCGCGGCACAGATACGCAGTATTTT. It specifies CASSPRGTDTQYF.

This clone was seen more than once but under ten times. The rearrangement links TRBV5-4 to TRBJ2-2; a possible D gene is TRBD1 (6 bases). The CDR3 is 15 residues long. V lost 2 bases, J lost 0 bases, and 8 bases lay in between. CDR1 and CDR2 (germline): SGHNT, YYREEE (reference sequence). CDR3: CASSFGGSNTGELFF. DNA for the CDR3: TGTGCCAGCAGCTTTGGGGGCTCGAACACCGGGGAGCTGTTTTTT.

The V gene is TRBV29-1, the J gene TRBJ1-2; 8 positions match TRBD1. Germline values: CDR1 SQVTM, CDR2 ANQGSEA. V lost 7 bases to trimming and J lost 8 bases; unmatched junction nucleotides: 12. CDR3 length equals 13 residues. DNA of the CDR3: TGCAGCGGACTAACAGGGGGGGAAGGGGGCTACACCTTC. This encodes CSGLTGGEGGYTF.

The chain has TRBV6-5 and TRBJ1-1; maybe TRBD1 (5 bases). The CDR3 is 15 residues long. Trimming stripped 6 bases from V and 0 bases from J, with 14 bases between. From germline, CDR1 is MNHEY and CDR2 SVGAGI. The chain's CDR3 is CASRMGLIMNTEAFF. In DNA, the CDR3 is TGTGCCAGCAGGATGGGACTGATCATGAACACTGAAGCTTTCTTT.

The chain is built from TRBV5-1 and TRBJ2-1, with D possibly matching TRBD1 (6 bases). Trimming shortened V by 3 bases and J by 3 bases, and 16 bases separated the two germline ends. CDR1 and CDR2 (germline): SGHRS, YFSETQ. The CDR3 extends over 16 amino acids. The CDR3 here is CASSSPGATDYNEQFF. The CDR3 nucleotides are TGCGCCAGCAGCTCCCCAGGGGCAACCGACTACAATGAGCAGTTCTTC.

This sequence joins TRBV11-3 and TRBJ2-1, with D unresolved. The CDR3 sequence is 13 residues long. In germline, CDR1 is SGHNT, CDR2 YENEEA. V lost 1 base and J lost 4, with 5 bases in between. The DNA of the CDR3 is TGTGCCAGCAGCTTAGGCAGGTACAATGAGCAGTTCTTC. Translated, it gives CASSLGRYNEQFF.

In its sample, this clone was seen once. The rearrangement links TRBV6-2 or TRBV6-3 to TRBJ2-3; the D gene is possibly TRBD2 (5 bases). The V gene's germline CDR1 is MNHEY and CDR2 SVGEGT. Trimming left V 4 bases short and J 2 bases short, with 13 bases between. This CDR3 contains 15 residues. The CDR3 sequence is CASSSPGNSTDTQYF. In DNA, the CDR3 is TGTGCCAGCAGTTCGCCGGGAAACTCCACAGATACGCAGTATTTT.

In its sample, this clone was seen once. This chain joins TRBV6-2 or TRBV6-3 and TRBJ1-5; TRBD1 matches at 9 bases. This CDR3 spans 16 amino acids. J lost 3 bases, V lost 4 bases, and 7 bases had no gene match. The germline CDR1 and CDR2 sequences are MNHEY and SVGEGT. This CDR3 is CASSSAGTGLNQPQHF. Here the CDR3 DNA reads TGTGCCAGCAGTTCAGCCGGGACAGGGCTCAATCAGCCCCAGCATTTT.

This sequence joins TRBV7-9 and TRBJ1-5; D possibly corresponds to TRBD1 (5 bases). The V and J ends lost 2 bases and 7 bases respectively, with 12 bases between them. The CDR3 loop spans 14 amino acids. Per the germline V gene, CDR1 is SEHNR and CDR2 is FQNEAQ (reference sequence). The CDR3, as DNA: TGTGCCAGCAGCTTAACTGGGGCTGGGCAGCCCCAGCATTTT. Protein sequence: CASSLTGAGQPQHF.

CDR3 DNA sequence: TGCAGCGTTGTAAGTCAAGGGGCGGCCATTCAGTACTTC. It translates to CSVVSQGAAIQYF. The chain couples TRBV29-1 to TRBJ2-4, with D perhaps TRBD1 (5 bases). The CDR3 sequence is 13 residues long. Trimming took 4 bases from V and 9 from J, leaving 16 bases between them. The germline CDR1 and CDR2 sequences are SQVTM and ANQGSEA.

The chain couples TRBV9 to TRBJ2-1; D possibly corresponds to TRBD2 (6 bases). V was clipped by 3 bases and J by 4 bases, with 14 bases between them. The CDR3 is made up of 15 amino acids. Germline V gene data show CDR1 as SGDLS and CDR2 as YYNGEE. The CDR3 coding sequence is TGTGCCAGCAGCGAGGCCCCGGGGGTTTACAATGAGCAGTTCTTC. Translating it yields CASSEAPGVYNEQFF.

The genes are TRBV30 and TRBJ2-2; 7 bases agree with TRBD2. Germline CDR1 is GTSNPN and CDR2 is SVGIG (reference sequence). The CDR3 is made up of 16 amino acids. V shed 3 bases and J 3 bases; nucleotides not matched to a gene: 10. The CDR3 nucleotides read TGTGCCTGGAGCCCTTTCGGACTAGGGTACACCGGGGAGCTGTTTTTT. Its protein product is CAWSPFGLGYTGELFF. The entire variable domain, with the rest obtained from reference TRBV30 and TRBJ2-2, is as follows: SQTIHQWPATLVQPVGSPLSLECTVEGTSNPNLYWYRQAAGRGLQLLFYSVGIGQISSEVPQNLSASRPQDRQFILSSKKLLLSDSGFYLCAWSPFGLGYTGELFFGEGSRLTVL.

CDR3 in DNA: TGTGCCAGCAGCCAAGGTTCTAGCGGGGGTTTGGATACGCAGTATTTT. Translated, it gives CASSQGSSGGLDTQYF. The rearrangement links TRBV3-1 (or the pseudogene TRBV3-2) to TRBJ2-3; TRBD2 matches at 10 bases. This CDR3 has 16 residues. Germline CDR1 is LGHDT and CDR2 is YNNKEL (reference sequence). Trimming cost V 1 base and J 6 bases; bases outside gene matches: 7.

The chain recombines TRBV7-2 with TRBJ2-7, with 7 bases that match TRBD2. The V and J ends lost 2 bases and 4 bases, in that order; junction bases with no gene match: 5. Germline CDR1 SGHTA, CDR2 FQGNSA. This CDR3 is built from 14 residues. DNA for the CDR3: TGTGCCAGCAGCTTAATGGGACTACCGTACGAGCAGTACTTC. It codes for CASSLMGLPYEQYF.

V is TRBV10-2 and J is TRBJ2-2; D uncertain. The CDR3 sequence is 14 residues long. CDR1 is WSHSY and CDR2 is SAAADI in the germline V gene. Trimming shortened V by 6 bases and J by 1 base, and 9 bases separated the two germline ends. CDR3 in amino acids: CASRWPENTGELFF. CDR3 bases: TGCGCCAGCAGATGGCCAGAGAACACCGGGGAGCTGTTTTTT.

This chain joins TRBV5-4 and TRBJ2-1; TRBD1 matches at 7 bases. The CDR3 spans 15 residues. The V segment lost 3 bases and the J segment 0 bases; nucleotides outside the gene matches: 3. CDR1 and CDR2 from the germline V gene are SGHNT and YYREEE (reference sequence). The CDR3 DNA sequence: TGTGCCAGCAGCTCCGGACAGGACTCCTACAATGAGCAGTTCTTC. Translation gives CASSSGQDSYNEQFF. The variable domain in full, completed from reference TRBV5-4 and TRBJ2-1, reads ETGVTQSPTHLIKTRGQQVTLRCSSQSGHNTVSWYQQALGQGPQFIFQYYREEENGRGNFPPRFSGLQFPNYSSELNVNALELDDSALYLCASSSGQDSYNEQFFGPGTRLTVL.

This chain links TRBV7-9 with TRBJ1-4; 9 bases agree with TRBD1. The trim removed 5 bases at V and 2 bases at J, leaving 15 bases unmatched. The germline gives CDR1 SEHNR, CDR2 FQNEAQ (reference sequence). CDR3 length: 19 amino acids. CDR3 loop: CASSPFLGTGRGTNEKLFF. The CDR3 DNA reads as TGTGCCAGCAGCCCCTTTCTCGGGACAGGGAGGGGTACTAATGAAAAACTGTTTTTT. Using reference TRBV7-9 and TRBJ1-4 for the parts outside the CDR3, the full variable domain is DTGVSQNPRHKITKRGQNVTFRCDPISEHNRLYWYRQTLGQGPEFLTYFQNEAQLEKSRLLSDRFSAERPKGSFSTLEIQRTEQGDSAMYLCASSPFLGTGRGTNEKLFFGSGTQLSVL.

This clone was counted between two and nine times. The CDR3 loop reads CASSLYGVSSYTF. In DNA, the CDR3 is TGTGCCAGCAGCTTGTACGGGGTTAGTTCCTACACCTTC. V is TRBV5-4 and J is TRBJ1-2; D not certain. CDR3 length: 13 amino acids. The V and J ends lost 1 base and 10 bases respectively, with 14 bases between them. Germline assignment: CDR1 SGHNT and CDR2 YYREEE (reference sequence).

The V and J genes are TRBV11-1 and TRBJ2-7; tentative D call: TRBD2 (6 bases). The CDR3 contains 15 residues. Germline values: CDR1 SGHAT, CDR2 FQDESV (reference sequence). With 5 bases removed from V and 2 bases from J, the gap between germline ends came to 16 bases. The CDR3 reads CASSPAGRRAYEQYF. For the CDR3, the DNA is TGTGCCAGCAGCCCCGCAGGGAGGCGAGCCTACGAGCAGTACTTC.

This clone is a singleton in its sample. The rearrangement links TRBV5-1 to TRBJ2-7, with 9 bases aligning to TRBD2. V gave up 7 bases and J gave up 6 bases; unmatched junction bases: 8. The CDR3 totals 13 residues. The germline CDR1 and CDR2 sequences are SGHRS and YFSETQ. CDR3 nucleotides: TGCGCCAGCGGGAAAGCGGGGGGAAGCGAGCAGTACTTC. This encodes CASGKAGGSEQYF.

The V call is TRBV29-1, the J call TRBJ1-5, with D possibly being TRBD1 (5 bases). The CDR3 runs to 13 residues. V lost 4 bases and J 6 bases, leaving 13 bases between the germline ends. From germline, CDR1 is SQVTM and CDR2 ANQGSEA. Written as DNA, the CDR3 is TGCAGCGTTGCGGAGCCGGGGCGTCAGCCCCAGCATTTT. Translation gives CSVAEPGRQPQHF.

There are a few counts of this clone. The V and J genes are TRBV7-3 and TRBJ1-1, with 8 bases identical to TRBD1. Germline V gene data show CDR1 as SGHTA and CDR2 as FQGTGA. The CDR3 length is 14 residues. Losses at the gene ends were 3 bases for V and 3 bases for J; bases not matched to a gene: 3. CDR3 nucleotide sequence: TGTGCCAGCAGCTTGGACAGGGACCACACTGAAGCTTTCTTT. Translating it yields CASSLDRDHTEAFF.

The chain couples TRBV7-3 to TRBJ1-3, with 8 nucleotides matching TRBD1. Germline V lookup: CDR1 SGHTA, CDR2 FQGTGA. V gave up 5 bases and J gave up 3 bases; unmatched junction bases: 9. CDR3 length: 16 amino acids. DNA for the CDR3: TGTGCCAGCAGCGACCCTGGACAGGGTTATGGAAACACCATATATTTT. It translates to CASSDPGQGYGNTIYF.

This chain connects TRBV11-2 to TRBJ2-1; D is undetermined. Per the germline V gene, CDR1 is SGHAT and CDR2 is FQNNGV. The germline V and J ends were trimmed by 5 bases and 8 bases, with 16 bases remaining between them. CDR3 length: 14 amino acids. CDR3: CASSRLRVNYEQFF. The CDR3 nucleotides are TGTGCCAGCAGCCGCTTACGCGTAAACTATGAGCAGTTCTTC.

The genes are TRBV6-1 and TRBJ2-2, with D perhaps TRBD2 (6 bases). CDR1 is MNHNS, CDR2 SASEGT, per germline. The CDR3 extends over 16 amino acids. V gave up 4 bases and J gave up 0 bases, with 12 bases separating them. The CDR3 DNA is TGTGCCAGCAGTGGGGGACTCCTTACGAACACCGGGGAGCTGTTTTTT. Translating gives CASSGGLLTNTGELFF.

This clone was observed a single time. The rearrangement links TRBV10-3 to TRBJ2-1; 11 positions agree with TRBD2. The CDR3 consists of 16 residues. The trim removed 6 bases at V and 5 bases at J, leaving 9 bases unmatched. Germline lookup yields CDR1 ENHRY and CDR2 SYGVKD. CDR3 region: CAIRDASGGNHNEQFF. The CDR3 nucleotides are TGTGCCATCAGAGACGCTAGCGGGGGGAATCACAATGAGCAGTTCTTC.

This chain connects TRBV24-1 to TRBJ1-4; TRBD1 matches 9 bases. The CDR3 runs 15 residues. The germline gives CDR1 KGHDR, CDR2 SFDVKD. V gave up 4 bases and J gave up 7 bases; unmatched junction bases: 6. The CDR3 sequence is CATSEAGTGLEKLFF. The CDR3 DNA sequence: TGTGCCACCAGTGAGGCCGGGACAGGGCTTGAAAAACTGTTTTTT.